These T cell receptor beta chains were read from a single sample in a study of early T cells in non-severe SARS-CoV-2 infection. TCRdb reprocessed the 5' RACE reads via MiXCR and lists one record per CDR3 protein. This sample yields 71,000 or so distinct CDR3 sequences, of which roughly 13% are seen a single time; about 14% belongs to the top ten. The sequencing input was whole blood. The receptors derive from an adult who was a healthcare worker with PCR-confirmed SARS-CoV-2 infection or an uninfected control (not recorded which). Both conserved end residues are part of each CDR3. D genes are given only for firm matches. Clone size appears in some rows only: once, few, many, or a class for an expanded clone.

J gene: TRBJ2-1; V gene: TRBV29-1; clone size: -; D gene: TRBD1; CDR3 DNA: TGCAGCGTGGAACAGGGGATTAGTTCCTACAATGAGCAGTTCTTC; CDR3 protein: CSVEQGISSYNEQFF
J gene: TRBJ1-1; V gene: TRBV5-4; clone size: -; D gene: -; CDR3 DNA: TGTGCCAGCAGCTCGAGGGGATCAGCGAACACTGAAGCTTTCTTT; CDR3 protein: CASSSRGSANTEAFF
J gene: TRBJ2-3; V gene: TRBV7-3; clone size: few; D gene: -; CDR3 DNA: TGTGCCAGCAGCTCCACCTCGCCAAGGCGGGGGCTTCCAGATACGCAGTATTTT; CDR3 protein: CASSSTSPRRGLPDTQYF
J gene: TRBJ1-2; V gene: TRBV29-1; clone size: -; D gene: TRBD1; CDR3 DNA: TGCAGCGTTGAAGGGTACCGGGACAGCTATGGCTACACCTTC; CDR3 protein: CSVEGYRDSYGYTF
J gene: TRBJ2-1; V gene: TRBV20-1; clone size: few; D gene: -; CDR3 DNA: TGCAGTGCTATTACCAACCGGGGTGAGGATGAGCAGTTCTTC; CDR3 protein: CSAITNRGEDEQFF
J gene: TRBJ2-1; V gene: TRBV20-1; clone size: few; D gene: -; CDR3 DNA: TGCAGTGCTCAGCAGGAAAGCCTCTACAATGAGCAGTTCTTC; CDR3 protein: CSAQQESLYNEQFF
J gene: TRBJ2-3; V gene: TRBV6-2/TRBV6-3; clone size: few; D gene: -; CDR3 DNA: TGTGCCAGCAGTGCCGGGACTCGGGCGTATTTT; CDR3 protein: CASSAGTRAYF
J gene: TRBJ2-1; V gene: TRBV5-4; clone size: -; D gene: -; CDR3 DNA: TGTGCCAGCAAACTTACAGGGACGGAGAATGAGCAGTTCTTC; CDR3 protein: CASKLTGTENEQFF
J gene: TRBJ2-3; V gene: TRBV5-1; clone size: -; D gene: -; CDR3 DNA: TGCGCCAGCAGCGGGGGGGCTTCAGGGACGGCCACAGATACGCAGTATTTT; CDR3 protein: CASSGGASGTATDTQYF
J gene: TRBJ2-3; V gene: TRBV7-9; clone size: few; D gene: -; CDR3 DNA: TGTGCCAGCAGCTTAGTACAGGGTTTTGATACGCAGTATTTT; CDR3 protein: CASSLVQGFDTQYF
J gene: TRBJ1-1; V gene: TRBV27; clone size: -; D gene: -; CDR3 DNA: TGTGCCAGCAGGGGACACCAGAACACTGAAGCTTTCTTT; CDR3 protein: CASRGHQNTEAFF
J gene: TRBJ1-1; V gene: TRBV9; clone size: -; D gene: TRBD1; CDR3 DNA: TGTGCCAGCAGCCAGACAGGGGTTAGTGGCACTGAAGCTTTCTTT; CDR3 protein: CASSQTGVSGTEAFF
J gene: TRBJ1-6; V gene: TRBV12-3/TRBV12-4; clone size: -; D gene: -; CDR3 DNA: TGTGCCAGCACCTCGCGCTGGGGTTCACCCCTCCACTTT; CDR3 protein: CASTSRWGSPLHF
J gene: TRBJ1-1; V gene: TRBV27; clone size: -; D gene: -; CDR3 DNA: TGTGCCAGCAGCTCCGTCGCCTTCACTGAAGCTTTCTTT; CDR3 protein: CASSSVAFTEAFF
J gene: TRBJ1-3; V gene: TRBV5-1; clone size: once; D gene: -; CDR3 DNA: TGCGCCAGCAGCTTGACAGGGATCTCTGGAAACACCATATATTTT; CDR3 protein: CASSLTGISGNTIYF
J gene: TRBJ1-6; V gene: TRBV12-3/TRBV12-4; clone size: few; D gene: -; CDR3 DNA: TGTGCCAGCAGTTTAGAGGGGAAGAATCACCCGGATTCACCCCTCCACTTT; CDR3 protein: CASSLEGKNHPDSPLHF
J gene: TRBJ1-1; V gene: TRBV29-1; clone size: few; D gene: -; CDR3 DNA: TGCAGCGGAACCAGGGCAGGGGCTGAAGCTTTCTTT; CDR3 protein: CSGTRAGAEAFF
J gene: TRBJ2-7; V gene: TRBV5-1; clone size: few; D gene: TRBD1; CDR3 DNA: TGCGCCAGCAGCTTGGGGCAGGGGGACGAGCAGTACTTC; CDR3 protein: CASSLGQGDEQYF
J gene: TRBJ2-3; V gene: TRBV12-5; clone size: few; D gene: -; CDR3 DNA: TGTGCTAGTGGTTTCTCCACAGATACGCAGTATTTT; CDR3 protein: CASGFSTDTQYF
J gene: TRBJ1-6; V gene: TRBV21-1; clone size: many; D gene: -; CDR3 DNA: TGTGCCAGCAGCCCACCCCCAGACCGACTCGTTAATTCACCCCTCCACTTT; CDR3 protein: CASSPPPDRLVNSPLHF
J gene: TRBJ1-4; V gene: TRBV9; clone size: many; D gene: -; CDR3 DNA: TGTGCCAGCACCCGGGAGCCAACTAATGAAAAACTGTTTTTT; CDR3 protein: CASTREPTNEKLFF
J gene: TRBJ2-2; V gene: TRBV29-1; clone size: many; D gene: TRBD2; CDR3 DNA: TGCAGCGTTGAAGCCCCGGGGGGGCGAGACACCGGGGAGCTGTTTTTT; CDR3 protein: CSVEAPGGRDTGELFF
J gene: TRBJ1-1; V gene: TRBV20-1; clone size: few; D gene: -; CDR3 DNA: TGCAGTGCTAGAGGCTTTACGAACACTGAAGCTTTCTTT; CDR3 protein: CSARGFTNTEAFF
J gene: TRBJ2-7; V gene: TRBV5-1; clone size: many; D gene: TRBD1; CDR3 DNA: TGCGCCAGCAGCCCGACAGGGCGGACCTACGAGCAGTACTTC; CDR3 protein: CASSPTGRTYEQYF
J gene: TRBJ1-1; V gene: TRBV13; clone size: -; D gene: TRBD1; CDR3 DNA: TGTGCCAGCAGCTTAGGCCTAATTGTGGGGACAGGGCCTGAAGCTTTCTTT; CDR3 protein: CASSLGLIVGTGPEAFF
J gene: TRBJ1-3; V gene: TRBV2; clone size: many; D gene: -; CDR3 DNA: TGTGCCAGCAGTGAGATAGTGTATTCTGGAAACACCATATATTTT; CDR3 protein: CASSEIVYSGNTIYF
J gene: TRBJ1-4; V gene: TRBV5-5; clone size: few; D gene: -; CDR3 DNA: TGTGCCAGCAGCCATTCAACTAATGAAAAACTGTTTTTT; CDR3 protein: CASSHSTNEKLFF
J gene: TRBJ2-1; V gene: TRBV7-8; clone size: few; D gene: -; CDR3 DNA: TGTGCCAGCAGCTTGGATAGATCCAGCACGATTAATGAGCAGTTCTTC; CDR3 protein: CASSLDRSSTINEQFF
J gene: TRBJ2-3; V gene: TRBV19; clone size: few; D gene: -; CDR3 DNA: TGTGCCAGTAGCCTCGGAGGTGATGATACGCAGTATTTT; CDR3 protein: CASSLGGDDTQYF
J gene: TRBJ1-1; V gene: TRBV29-1; clone size: many; D gene: -; CDR3 DNA: TGCAGCGTTGCTACGTACACTGAAGCTTTCTTT; CDR3 protein: CSVATYTEAFF
J gene: TRBJ1-1; V gene: TRBV27; clone size: -; D gene: -; CDR3 DNA: TGTGCCAGCAGTAAGTTGACTTGGGGGAACACTGAAGCTTTCTTT; CDR3 protein: CASSKLTWGNTEAFF